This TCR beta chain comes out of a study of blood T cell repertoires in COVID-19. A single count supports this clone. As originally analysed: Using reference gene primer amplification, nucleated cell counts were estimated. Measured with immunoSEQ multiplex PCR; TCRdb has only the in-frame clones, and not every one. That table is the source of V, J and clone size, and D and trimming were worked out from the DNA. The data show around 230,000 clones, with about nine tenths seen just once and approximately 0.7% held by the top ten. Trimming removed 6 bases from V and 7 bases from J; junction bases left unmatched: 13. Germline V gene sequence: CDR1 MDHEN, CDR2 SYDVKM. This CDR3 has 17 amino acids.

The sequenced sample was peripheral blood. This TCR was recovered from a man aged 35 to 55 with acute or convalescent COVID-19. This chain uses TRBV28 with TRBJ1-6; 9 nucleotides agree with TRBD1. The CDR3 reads CASRIRLQGASNSPLHF. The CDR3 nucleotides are TGTGCCAGCAGAATTCGACTACAGGGGGCGTCGAATTCACCCCTCCACTTT. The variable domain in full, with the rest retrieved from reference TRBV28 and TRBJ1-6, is DVKVTQSSRYLVKRTGEKVFLECVQDMDHENMFWYRQDPGLGLRLIYFSYDVKMKEKGDIPEGYSVSREKKERFSLILESASTNQTSMYLCASRIRLQGASNSPLHFGNGTRLTVT.